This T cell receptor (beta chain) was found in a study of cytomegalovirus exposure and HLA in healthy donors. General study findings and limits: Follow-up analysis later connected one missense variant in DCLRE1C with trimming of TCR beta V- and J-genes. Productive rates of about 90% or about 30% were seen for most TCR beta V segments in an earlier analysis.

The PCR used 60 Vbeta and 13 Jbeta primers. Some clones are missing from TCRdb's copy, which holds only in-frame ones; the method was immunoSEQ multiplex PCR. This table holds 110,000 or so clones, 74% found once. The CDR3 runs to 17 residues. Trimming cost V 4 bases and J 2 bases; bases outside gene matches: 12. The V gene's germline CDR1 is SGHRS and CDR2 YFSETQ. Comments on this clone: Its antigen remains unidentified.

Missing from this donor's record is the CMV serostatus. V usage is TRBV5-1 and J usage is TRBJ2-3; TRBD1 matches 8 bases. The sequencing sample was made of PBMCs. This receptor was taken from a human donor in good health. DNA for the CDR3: TGCGCCAGCAGCGGAGGACAGGGATTGGGCCTCACAGATACGCAGTATTTT. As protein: CASSGGQGLGLTDTQYF.